The 16 T cell receptor beta chains in this list originate from one sample, sequenced in a study of shared clonotypes between healthy human individuals. Sequencing was performed with immunoSEQ multiplex PCR; in TCRdb, only in-frame clones are kept and a portion is missing. In the table there are roughly 170,000 clones, around 63% of which are singletons. The sequencing sample was made of memory CD4+ T cells sorted from blood. Documented subset: CD45RA-negative fraction. The receptors originated from a man aged 25 to 45 in good health.

The chain has TRBV6-1 and TRBJ1-5; 7 bases are a match to TRBD1. Germline assignment: CDR1 MNHNS and CDR2 SASEGT. The CDR3 spans 13 residues. J was trimmed by 9 bases and V by 6 bases; bases with no gene match: 8. The CDR3 spells CASSINRGGPQHF. CDR3 in DNA: TGTGCCAGCAGCATCAACAGGGGAGGGCCCCAGCATTTT.

V gene TRBV6-1 combines with J gene TRBJ2-4; D is possibly TRBD1 (6 bases). Per germline, CDR1 MNHNS and CDR2 SASEGT. This CDR3 region has 13 residues. V was pared by 6 bases and J by 2 bases, with 8 bases between. In DNA, the CDR3 is TGTGCCAGCAGAGGACAGTCCAAAAACATTCAGTACTTC. Translating gives CASRGQSKNIQYF.

The chain is built from TRBV4-2 and TRBJ2-1; D ambiguous. The V gene's germline CDR1 is LGHNA and CDR2 YNFKEQ. V was trimmed by 0 bases and J by 6 bases, leaving 12 bases between them. This CDR3 comprises 15 residues. This CDR3 reads CASSQDGRIFNEQFF. The CDR3 DNA is TGTGCCAGCAGCCAAGATGGAAGGATATTCAATGAGCAGTTCTTC.

The J gene is TRBJ2-2, the V gene TRBV28; D may be TRBD1 (6 bases). From germline, CDR1 is MDHEN and CDR2 SYDVKM. V gave up 5 bases and J gave up 6 bases, with 10 bases separating them. This CDR3 spans 13 amino acids. CDR3 bases: TGTGCCAGCAGTCGAACAGGGTCCGGGGAGCTGTTTTTT. This sequence encodes CASSRTGSGELFF.

J is TRBJ2-1 and V is TRBV11-2; TRBD2 aligns across 10 bases. V shed 7 bases, J shed 8 bases, and the junction held 8 bases outside the gene matches. Per germline, CDR1 SGHAT and CDR2 FQNNGV. CDR3 length equals 14 residues. The CDR3 sequence is CASTHSGGRDEQFF. The CDR3 DNA reads as TGTGCCAGCACCCATAGCGGGGGGCGGGATGAGCAGTTCTTC. The full variable domain, its missing parts supplied by reference TRBV11-2 and TRBJ2-1, is EAGVAQSPRYKIIEKRQSVAFWCNPISGHATLYWYQQILGQGPKLLIQFQNNGVVDDSQLPKDRFSAERLKGVDSTLKIQPAKLEDSAVYLCASTHSGGRDEQFFGPGTRLTVL.

This clone has just a few counts. The V gene is TRBV25-1, the J gene TRBJ2-2; D may be TRBD1 or TRBD2 (6 bases each). V was pared by 6 bases and J by 1 base, with 15 bases between. CDR3 length equals 16 residues. Germline V lookup: CDR1 MGHDK, CDR2 SYGVNS. CDR3 sequence reads: CASSGGVLGNTGELFF. The CDR3 DNA follows: TGTGCCAGCAGCGGGGGCGTCTTGGGGAACACCGGGGAGCTGTTTTTT.

The V call is TRBV28, the J call TRBJ1-5, with a tentative D call TRBD1 (6 bases). This CDR3 contains 17 residues. The V gene lost 3 bases and the J gene lost 9 bases, with 24 bases spanning the gap. CDR1 and CDR2 (germline): MDHEN, SYDVKM. The CDR3: CASSFRGGGHSSMPQHF. The CDR3 DNA is TGTGCCAGCAGTTTTAGGGGGGGAGGACACTCTAGTATGCCCCAGCATTTT.

Here the CDR3 DNA reads TGTGCCAGCAGCTTGAGGGCCAGAAGAATGAACACTGAAGCTTTCTTT. Residues: CASSLRARRMNTEAFF. The chain employs TRBV5-4 and TRBJ1-1; D gene uncertain. This CDR3 contains 16 residues. Germline loops: CDR1 SGHNT, CDR2 YYREEE (reference sequence). Between the trimmed V and J ends, which lost 1 base and 0 bases, there was a span of 13 bases.

The rearrangement joins TRBV28 to TRBJ2-5; no firm D call. V was clipped by 2 bases and J by 2 bases, with 9 bases between them. From germline, CDR1 is MDHEN and CDR2 SYDVKM. The CDR3 extends over 14 amino acids. CDR3 bases: TGTGCCAGCAGTTTACTGGGGTCGCAAGAGACCCAGTACTTC. It is translated as CASSLLGSQETQYF. The full variable domain, rest sourced from reference TRBV28 and TRBJ2-5, is DVKVTQSSRYLVKRTGEKVFLECVQDMDHENMFWYRQDPGLGLRLIYFSYDVKMKEKGDIPEGYSVSREKKERFSLILESASTNQTSMYLCASSLLGSQETQYFGPGTRLLVL.

The chain uses TRBV6-1 and TRBJ2-7; D remains unclear. With 1 base removed from V and 0 bases from J, the gap between germline ends came to 13 bases. Germline V CDR1 and CDR2: MNHNS, SASEGT. CDR3 length: 16 amino acids. The CDR3 loop is CASSEETGRSSYEQYF. Here the CDR3 DNA reads TGTGCCAGCAGTGAAGAAACGGGTAGGAGCTCCTACGAGCAGTACTTC.

The CDR3 sequence: CASSASPGVNTGELFF. CDR3 sequence (DNA): TGTGCCAGCAGTGCCAGCCCCGGAGTGAACACCGGGGAGCTGTTTTTT. This sequence joins TRBV25-1 and TRBJ2-2; D is unclear. The germline V gene encodes CDR1 MGHDK and CDR2 SYGVNS. The CDR3 is 16 residues long. Deletions cut 4 bases from V and 1 base from J, with 13 bases between.

This chain uses TRBV7-2 with TRBJ1-2; TRBD1 agrees at 7 bases. V lost 5 bases, J lost 8 bases, and 8 bases stayed unmatched. Per the germline V gene, CDR1 is SGHTA and CDR2 is FQGNSA. CDR3 size: 13 residues. The CDR3 sequence: CASSPRDSHGYTF. In nucleotides, the CDR3 is TGTGCCAGCAGCCCTAGGGACAGCCACGGCTACACCTTC.

The gene calls are TRBV4-1 and TRBJ2-2; 8 bases match TRBD1. The CDR3 consists of 15 residues. V shed 4 bases, J shed 4 bases, and the junction held 5 bases outside the gene matches. In germline, CDR1 is MGHRA, CDR2 YSYEKL. In nucleotides, the CDR3 is TGCGCCAGCAGCCTCCAGGGGGCCTCCACCGGGGAGCTGTTTTTT. Translation: CASSLQGASTGELFF.

This clone has only a few counts. V is TRBV5-1 and J is TRBJ2-2, with TRBD1 as a possible D gene (6 bases). Between the trimmed V and J ends, which lost 2 bases and 6 bases, there was a span of 14 bases. The V gene's germline CDR1 is SGHRS and CDR2 YFSETQ. The CDR3 has 15 amino acids. The CDR3 is CASSLSTGNPGELFF. The CDR3 DNA reads TGCGCCAGCAGCTTATCAACAGGGAATCCCGGGGAGCTGTTTTTT.

V is TRBV30 and J is TRBJ2-7; 9 nucleotides line up with TRBD2. Germline V gives CDR1 GTSNPN, CDR2 SVGIG (reference sequence). CDR3 length: 13 amino acids. V lost 0 bases, J lost 3 bases, and 0 bases stayed unmatched. The CDR3 region is CAWSVAGGYEQYF. CDR3 bases: TGTGCCTGGAGTGTAGCGGGAGGCTACGAGCAGTACTTC.

This clone was recorded many times. The chain is built from TRBV6-5 and TRBJ1-2; D may be TRBD1 (5 bases). CDR1 and CDR2 from the germline V gene are MNHEY and SVGAGI. Trimming took off 5 bases at V and 9 bases at J, with 19 bases between the two ends. The CDR3 spans 14 residues. The CDR3 DNA sequence: TGTGCCAGCAGTGGTCGGGGGGGAGCGGCGCGCTACACCTTC. Amino acids: CASSGRGGAARYTF.